A single sample gave rise to the 26 T cell receptor beta chains below, sequenced in a study of cytomegalovirus exposure and HLA in healthy donors. PCR was performed using 60 Vbeta and 13 Jbeta primers. TCRdb's copy holds only in-frame clones and misses some; the assay was immunoSEQ multiplex PCR. The sample shows 200,000 to 250,000 clones, about 80% of them seen only once. Sequencing was performed on PBMCs. These receptors all stem from a woman between 40 and 55 years old in good health and CMV-seronegative.

The chain carries TRBV4-2 and TRBJ1-5; D ambiguous. CDR3 size: 17 residues. With 0 bases removed from V and 5 bases from J, the gap between germline ends came to 17 bases. From germline, CDR1 is LGHNA and CDR2 YNFKEQ. The chain's CDR3 is CASSQEDFLTTHQPQHF. The CDR3, as DNA: TGTGCCAGCAGCCAAGAAGACTTTCTTACGACCCATCAGCCCCAGCATTTT.

This chain joins TRBV7-2 and TRBJ2-1, with 8 bases fitting TRBD2. This CDR3 comprises 15 residues. Trimming cost V 6 bases and J 9 bases; bases outside gene matches: 13. Germline CDR1 reads SGHTA; CDR2 reads FQGNSA. The CDR3 spells CASRRGAGGPGEQFF. CDR3 DNA sequence: TGTGCCAGCAGAAGGGGGGCGGGGGGCCCCGGTGAGCAGTTCTTC.

The CDR3 here is CASSFSVLNTEAFF. The CDR3 DNA follows: TGTGCCAGCAGCTTTTCGGTATTGAACACTGAAGCTTTCTTT. V usage is TRBV5-5 and J usage is TRBJ1-1; D remains unclear. Germline lookup yields CDR1 SGHKS and CDR2 YYEKEE (reference sequence). V was cut by 2 bases and J by 0 bases, with 8 bases left in between. The CDR3 runs to 14 residues.

CDR3 nucleotide sequence: TGTGCCAGCAGTGAAGGAAGCGGGGGGCTGGGAGATACGCAGTATTTT. Its translation: CASSEGSGGLGDTQYF. V is TRBV6-1 and J is TRBJ2-3; TRBD2 matches at 9 bases. The CDR3 runs to 16 residues. The V segment lost 1 base and the J segment 5 bases; nucleotides outside the gene matches: 7. In germline, CDR1 is MNHNS, CDR2 SASEGT.

This clone was recorded once. The chain couples TRBV19 to TRBJ1-5; no reliable D call. V was cut by 7 bases and J by 4 bases, with 8 bases left in between. This CDR3 has 12 residues. CDR1 is LNHDA and CDR2 is SQIVND in the germline V gene (reference sequence). CDR3 amino acids: CASNWRNQPQHF. In DNA form, the CDR3 reads TGTGCCAGTAACTGGAGAAATCAGCCCCAGCATTTT.

The chain has TRBV7-6 and TRBJ2-2; D possibly corresponds to TRBD2 (6 bases). The V and J ends lost 0 bases and 4 bases respectively, with 12 bases between them. Germline-derived CDR1 and CDR2 are SGHVS and FNYEAQ. This CDR3 has 16 amino acids. CDR3: CASSLATGGSTGELFF. The CDR3 coding sequence is TGTGCCAGCAGCTTAGCTACTGGGGGGTCCACCGGGGAGCTGTTTTTT.

This clone showed up just a few times. The CDR3 DNA reads TGTGCCAGTACCCCATCAAACACTGAAGCTTTCTTT. Amino acid sequence: CASTPSNTEAFF. The rearrangement links TRBV19 to TRBJ1-1; D is unclear. V gave up 7 bases and J gave up 2 bases, with 8 bases separating them. The CDR3 runs 12 residues. Germline CDR1 reads LNHDA; CDR2 reads SQIVND (reference sequence).

This CDR3 is CASSGGTYSYEQYF. Here the CDR3 DNA reads TGTGCCAGTAGTGGGGGGACCTACTCCTACGAGCAGTACTTC. This chain joins TRBV19 and TRBJ2-7, with TRBD2 as a possible D gene (6 bases). Germline V CDR1 and CDR2: LNHDA, SQIVND (reference sequence). This CDR3 is built from 14 residues. Trimming left V 5 bases short and J 0 bases short, with 11 bases between.

This clone occurred once. The J gene is TRBJ1-2, the V gene TRBV2, with 7 bases aligning to TRBD1. V shed 5 bases, J shed 8 bases, and the junction held 17 bases outside the gene matches. CDR1 SNHLY and CDR2 FYNNEI come from the germline V gene. The CDR3 is made up of 16 amino acids. The CDR3 nucleotides are TGTGCCAGCAGTCGGGACAGACCGACCACGGAAGGGGGCTACACCTTC. It codes for CASSRDRPTTEGGYTF.

This clone was seen just once. The chain links TRBV27 to TRBJ2-1; 9 bases map to TRBD2. Trimming at V came to 2 bases and at J to 2 bases, leaving 7 bases not matched to a gene. The CDR3 contains 17 residues. Germline V gene lookup returns CDR1 MNHEY and CDR2 SMNVEV (reference sequence). CDR3 nucleotides: TGTGCCAGCAGTTTAAAATTCGGCGGGGGGGCCTACAATGAGCAGTTCTTC. Amino acid sequence: CASSLKFGGGAYNEQFF.

Turning to this clone: The same CDR3 can be traced to other DNA sequences in this sample. The chain is built from TRBV4-1 and TRBJ1-1; maybe TRBD1 (6 bases). Deletions cut 0 bases from V and 5 bases from J, with 19 bases between. Germline V gene lookup returns CDR1 MGHRA and CDR2 YSYEKL. CDR3 size: 17 residues. CDR3 nucleotide sequence: TGCGCCAGCAGCCAAGATCCGTGGAACAGGGCGGATACTGAAGCTTTCTTT. Protein product: CASSQDPWNRADTEAFF.

The V and J genes are TRBV6-5 and TRBJ1-1; no firm D call. The CDR3 has 13 amino acids. Germline values: CDR1 MNHEY, CDR2 SVGAGI. The V end lost 8 bases, the J end lost 8 bases, and 18 bases lay between the germline ends. The CDR3 DNA reads TGTGCCAGCGGTCAGCTGGGAGGGAACGAAGCTTTCTTT. It specifies CASGQLGGNEAFF.

Regarding this clone: One end of the junction varies from germline; a read error may be responsible. In nucleotides, the CDR3 is TGTGCCAGCAGCTTCCCCGCGACAGGACCCTCCTTC. This translates into CASSFPATGPSF. The genes are TRBV11-3 and TRBJ1-2; possible D gene TRBD1, 6 bases. Germline V lookup: CDR1 SGHNT, CDR2 YENEEA. This CDR3 contains 12 residues. Together with reference TRBV11-3 and TRBJ1-2, the CDR3 gives the full variable domain: EAGVVQSPRYKIIEKKQPVAFWCNPISGHNTLYWYLQNLGQGPELLIRYENEEAVDDSQLPKDRFSAERLKGVDSTLKIQPAELGDSAVYLCASSFPATGPSFGSGTRLTVV.

The rearrangement uses TRBV15 and TRBJ1-5; no clear D gene. CDR3 length: 17 amino acids. Looked up from germline, CDR1 is LNHNV and CDR2 is YYDKDF (reference sequence). V gave up 4 bases and J gave up 7 bases, with 23 bases separating them. The CDR3 loop is CATSNSLDPRGIQPQHF. CDR3 nucleotides: TGTGCCACCAGCAATTCCTTAGACCCCCGAGGGATCCAGCCCCAGCATTTT. Drawing the rest from reference TRBV15 and TRBJ1-5, the complete variable domain is DAMVIQNPRYQVTQFGKPVTLSCSQTLNHNVMYWYQQKSSQAPKLLFHYYDKDFNNEADTPDNFQSRRPNTSFCFLDIRSPGLGDTAMYLCATSNSLDPRGIQPQHFGDGTRLSIL.

The chain uses TRBV19 and TRBJ2-7, with 10 bases aligning to TRBD1. Germline CDR1 is LNHDA and CDR2 is SQIVND (reference sequence). Trimming removed 6 bases from V and 2 bases from J; junction bases left unmatched: 7. The CDR3 runs to 15 residues. CDR3 sequence reads: CASRSTGTGAYEQYF. For the CDR3, the DNA is TGTGCCAGTAGGAGCACCGGGACAGGGGCCTACGAGCAGTACTTC.

This rearrangement joins TRBV25-1 to TRBJ2-1; 9 positions agree with TRBD2. V shed 2 bases, J shed 2 bases, and the junction held 4 bases outside the gene matches. CDR3 length equals 16 residues. Per the germline V gene, CDR1 is MGHDK and CDR2 is SYGVNS. CDR3 region: CASSEPSGEAYNEQFF. CDR3 coding DNA: TGTGCCAGCAGTGAACCTAGCGGGGAGGCCTACAATGAGCAGTTCTTC.

Here the CDR3 reads CASSGDSRYQETQYF. CDR3 nucleotide sequence: TGTGCCAGCAGTGGGGACAGCAGATATCAAGAGACCCAGTACTTC. The chain is built from TRBV6-1 and TRBJ2-5; 7 bases match TRBD1. The CDR3 covers 15 residues. The V segment lost 4 bases and the J segment 2 bases; nucleotides outside the gene matches: 7. Germline assignment: CDR1 MNHNS and CDR2 SASEGT.

CDR3 in DNA: TGTGCCAGTCAAATCGGGACAGGGGGAGGTCAGCCCCAGCATTTT. Its protein product is CASQIGTGGGQPQHF. V and J are TRBV19 and TRBJ1-5; 11 bases match TRBD1. Trimming took 8 bases from V and 6 from J; bases not matched to a gene: 9. CDR1 and CDR2 (germline): LNHDA, SQIVND (reference sequence). The CDR3 loop spans 15 amino acids.

The rearrangement uses TRBV7-2 and TRBJ1-6, with a weak D call TRBD1 (6 bases). The CDR3 spans 16 residues. Trimming shortened V by 4 bases and J by 5 bases, and 15 bases separated the two germline ends. Germline CDR1 and CDR2: SGHTA and FQGNSA. CDR3 sequence: CASSSERQENNSPLHF. The CDR3 DNA sequence: TGTGCCAGCAGCTCAGAAAGACAGGAGAATAATTCACCCCTCCACTTT.

The V and J genes are TRBV5-1 and TRBJ2-7; 7 bases fit TRBD1. The CDR3 has 13 residues. The trim removed 3 bases at V and 2 bases at J, leaving 2 bases unmatched. Germline assignment: CDR1 SGHRS and CDR2 YFSETQ. The CDR3, as DNA: TGCGCCAGCAGCTACGACAGGGCCTACGAGCAGTACTTC. It is translated as CASSYDRAYEQYF.

This rearrangement joins TRBV15 to TRBJ2-5; 9 bases are shared with TRBD2. The ends lost 4 bases at V and 5 bases at J; junction bases unmatched: 17. The CDR3 covers 18 residues. Germline V gives CDR1 LNHNV, CDR2 YYDKDF (reference sequence). CDR3 sequence reads: CATSTYSGGKTKRETQYF. CDR3 bases: TGTGCCACCAGCACTTATAGCGGGGGTAAAACGAAACGGGAGACCCAGTACTTC.

This sequence joins TRBV14 and TRBJ2-2; TRBD1 matches 7 bases. Germline values: CDR1 SGHDN, CDR2 FVKESK. V was clipped by 5 bases and J by 8 bases; unmatched bases: 11. The CDR3 is 15 residues long. The DNA of the CDR3 is TGTGCCAGCAGCACGGGACAGACCTCCTTGGGGGAGCTGTTTTTT. This sequence encodes CASSTGQTSLGELFF.

The chain couples TRBV7-2 to TRBJ1-5; a possible D gene is TRBD1 (6 bases). V was cut by 5 bases and J by 5 bases, with 10 bases left in between. Per the germline V gene, CDR1 is SGHTA and CDR2 is FQGNSA. This CDR3 contains 13 residues. CDR3 nucleotides: TGTGCCAGCAGCCCCAGGGGTGATCAGCCCCAGCATTTT. It codes for CASSPRGDQPQHF. Based on the CDR3 plus reference TRBV7-2 and TRBJ1-5, the full variable domain is GAGVSQSPSNKVTEKGKDVELRCDPISGHTALYWYRQSLGQGLEFLIYFQGNSAPDKSGLPSDRFSAERTGGSVSTLTIQRTQQEDSAVYLCASSPRGDQPQHFGDGTRLSIL.

This clone was observed a handful of times. V is TRBV7-6 and J is TRBJ2-5; D perhaps matches TRBD2 (6 bases). The CDR3 is 15 amino acids. Germline V gene sequence: CDR1 SGHVS, CDR2 FNYEAQ. Trimming removed 5 bases at V and 3 bases at J, with 16 bases between. In DNA, the CDR3 is TGTGCCAGCAGCCCCGGGACTCAAACTAAAGAGACCCAGTACTTC. Protein product: CASSPGTQTKETQYF.

As for this clone: Other DNA sequences in this specimen translate into the identical CDR3. V is TRBV6-1 and J is TRBJ1-1; the D is unclear. The germline gives CDR1 MNHNS, CDR2 SASEGT. This CDR3 contains 14 residues. The V gene lost 2 bases and the J gene lost 0 bases, with 7 bases spanning the gap. In DNA form, the CDR3 reads TGTGCCAGCAGTGAAAAGATAGTGAACACTGAAGCTTTCTTT. Its translation: CASSEKIVNTEAFF.

V is TRBV13 and J is TRBJ1-2, with TRBD1 as a possible D gene (5 bases). CDR3 length equals 16 residues. Trimming shortened V by 5 bases and J by 3 bases, and 19 bases separated the two germline ends. The germline CDR1 and CDR2 sequences are PRHDT and FYEKMQ (reference sequence). The CDR3 DNA sequence: TGTGCCAGCAGCCTCCCGGGGAGGGTAGGGGACTATGGCTACACCTTC. It encodes CASSLPGRVGDYGYTF. The entire variable domain, with the rest obtained from reference TRBV13 and TRBJ1-2, is as follows: AAGVIQSPRHLIKEKRETATLKCYPIPRHDTVYWYQQGPGQDPQFLISFYEKMQSDKGSIPDRFSAQQFSDYHSELNMSSLELGDSALYFCASSLPGRVGDYGYTFGSGTRLTVV.